A single sample gave rise to the 16 T cell receptor beta chains below, sequenced in a study of CD8 T cells in ankylosing spondylitis. General study findings and limits: What seemed typical of ankylosing spondylitis blood was a TCR beta motif built from fewer than ten highly homologous variants.

These receptors have no identified antigens. TCRdb re-analysed the 5' RACE reads in MiXCR, keeping a single row per CDR3 protein. The sample records fewer than 550,000 distinct CDR3 sequences, less than 6% being singletons. Sequenced: blood, either unsorted or a sorted T cell fraction (not recorded which). These receptors were taken from a male donor with ankylosing spondylitis.

This clonotype occurred a few times. CDR3 region: CASSYRERGSAEAFF. The DNA of the CDR3 is TGTGCCAGCAGTTACCGCGAGAGGGGGAGTGCTGAAGCTTTCTTT. This sequence joins TRBV6-5 and TRBJ1-1; a weak D match, TRBD1 (6 bases). The germline V gene has CDR1 MNHEY and CDR2 SVGAGI. This CDR3 comprises 15 residues. The ends were cut back, 2 bases at V and 6 bases at J, with 16 bases in the middle.

This clonotype was counted ten times or more. The chain combines TRBV7-8 with TRBJ2-3, with TRBD1 identical over 7 bases. This CDR3 is 17 amino acids long. With 1 base clipped from V and 4 bases from J, the junction kept 11 bases outside the gene matches. Germline values: CDR1 SGHVS, CDR2 FQNEAQ. The DNA of the CDR3 is TGTGCCAGCAGCTTAGGTTGGTCAGGGGGTGTCTCAGATACGCAGTATTTT. This codes for CASSLGWSGGVSDTQYF.

This clonotype was counted ten times or more. The rearrangement uses TRBV18 and TRBJ2-7, with TRBD2 matching 7 bases. Germline lookup yields CDR1 KGHSH and CDR2 LQKENI. CDR3 size: 15 residues. V was pared by 6 bases and J by 2 bases, with 10 bases of the junction left unmatched. CDR3 sequence: CASSPGGGPTYEQYF. In DNA form, the CDR3 reads TGTGCCAGCTCGCCGGGGGGAGGGCCGACCTACGAGCAGTACTTC. Based on the CDR3 plus reference TRBV18 and TRBJ2-7, the full variable domain is NAGVMQNPRHLVRRRGQEARLRCSPMKGHSHVYWYRQLPEEGLKFMVYLQKENIIDESGMPKERFSAEFPKEGPSILRIQQVVRGDSAAYFCASSPGGGPTYEQYFGPGTRLTVT.

The genes are TRBV28 and TRBJ1-5; D perhaps matches TRBD1 (6 bases). The germline gives CDR1 MDHEN, CDR2 SYDVKM. With 11 bases removed from V and 5 bases from J, the gap between germline ends came to 22 bases. This CDR3 has 15 residues. CDR3 nucleotides: TGTGCCGGCCAAGAGGGGGGCAGGGCTTATCAGCCCCAGCATTTT. It yields the protein CAGQEGGRAYQPQHF.

This clonotype has a count of ten or more. The rearrangement joins TRBV5-1 to TRBJ1-2; D is perhaps TRBD1 (6 bases). Germline V gives CDR1 SGHRS, CDR2 YFSETQ. The CDR3 extends over 18 amino acids. Trimming pared 2 bases from V and 5 bases from J, leaving 25 bases between. The CDR3 bases are TGCGCCAGCAGCTTCTTAAGGACAGACTCCTCTTTCTCTTATGGCTACACCTTC. The encoded protein is CASSFLRTDSSFSYGYTF.

This clonotype has more than one count but fewer than ten. V usage is TRBV4-3 and J usage is TRBJ2-6, with D perhaps given as TRBD1 or TRBD2 (6 bases each). CDR3 size: 18 residues. The V gene's germline CDR1 is LGHNA and CDR2 YSLEER. Trimming removed 4 bases from V and 3 bases from J, with 19 bases in between. This chain's CDR3 is CASSRLFPGADGANVLTF. The CDR3 DNA sequence: TGCGCCAGCAGCCGTCTCTTCCCGGGGGCAGATGGGGCCAACGTCCTGACTTTC.

V gene TRBV25-1 combines with J gene TRBJ2-7; weak D call: TRBD2 (7 bases). The CDR3 has 14 residues. The V gene lost 5 bases and the J gene lost 6 bases, with 17 bases spanning the gap. Germline CDR1 reads MGHDK; CDR2 reads SYGVNS. The chain's CDR3 is CASSSQSGGREQYF. For the CDR3, the DNA is TGTGCCAGCAGTTCCCAGTCCGGGGGGCGCGAGCAGTACTTC.

In this sample, this clonotype turned up many times. The J gene is TRBJ2-5, the V gene TRBV4-3, with a tentative D call TRBD1 (6 bases). The CDR3 is 12 residues long. Germline CDR1 reads LGHNA; CDR2 reads YSLEER. The germline V and J ends were trimmed by 2 bases and 5 bases, with 6 bases remaining between them. The CDR3 DNA sequence: TGCGCCAGCAGCCAACAGGGGGAGACCCAGTACTTC. It codes for CASSQQGETQYF.

This clonotype came up many times. The rearrangement links TRBV20-1 to TRBJ2-5; TRBD2 matches at 14 bases. The CDR3 has 15 amino acids. From germline, CDR1 is DFQATT and CDR2 SNEGSKA (reference sequence). The ends lost 5 bases at V and 4 bases at J; junction bases unmatched: 6. DNA of the CDR3: TGCAGTGCTCCCCGACTAGCGGGAGGGATAGAGACCCAGTACTTC. Its translation: CSAPRLAGGIETQYF.

The sample holds many counts of this clonotype. The chain joins TRBV20-1 to TRBJ2-7, with D possibly being TRBD1 (6 bases). The CDR3 is made up of 13 amino acids. In germline, CDR1 is DFQATT, CDR2 SNEGSKA (reference sequence). Deletions cut 4 bases from V and 5 bases from J, with 15 bases between. The DNA of the CDR3 is TGCAGTGCTAATAACTACAGGGACCACGAGCAGTACTTC. It codes for CSANNYRDHEQYF.

The chain carries TRBV11-2 and TRBJ2-2; D is perhaps TRBD1 (6 bases). Trimming stripped 5 bases from V and 4 bases from J, with 14 bases between. Germline V gives CDR1 SGHAT, CDR2 FQNNGV. The length of the CDR3 is 15 residues. CDR3 region: CASSDHTGLTGELFF. The CDR3 DNA follows: TGTGCCAGCAGCGACCACACAGGGCTCACCGGGGAGCTGTTTTTT.

This clonotype was detected many times. The chain has TRBV20-1 and TRBJ1-4; 10 nucleotides agree with TRBD1. The junction had 5 bases not matched to a gene; V was cut back by 7 bases and J by 0 bases. This CDR3 has 15 amino acids. Per the germline V gene, CDR1 is DFQATT and CDR2 is SNEGSKA (reference sequence). The CDR3 loop reads CSGQGAPATNEKLFF. As DNA, the CDR3 is TGCAGTGGACAGGGGGCACCCGCAACTAATGAAAAACTGTTTTTT.

This clonotype was seen at least ten times. This sequence joins TRBV29-1 and TRBJ1-2; D ambiguous. CDR3 length equals 14 residues. Trimming removed 4 bases at V and 1 base at J, with 13 bases between. Germline CDR1 reads SQVTM; CDR2 reads ANQGSEA. Here the CDR3 DNA reads TGCAGCGTTGTTTACAGTGTCGATAACTATGGCTACACCTTC. Translated, it gives CSVVYSVDNYGYTF.

The chain combines TRBV6-2 or TRBV6-3 with TRBJ2-3, with no clear D. V lost 4 bases, J lost 2 bases, and 22 bases lay in between. This CDR3 comprises 18 residues. Germline CDR1 reads MNHEY; CDR2 reads SVGEGT. CDR3 loop: CASSSNFRLFPYTDTQYF. In DNA, the CDR3 is TGTGCCAGCAGTTCCAATTTCCGACTTTTTCCCTACACAGATACGCAGTATTTT.

The gene calls are TRBV27 and TRBJ1-5, with 7 positions matching TRBD1. The CDR3 runs to 14 residues. The J segment lost 5 bases and the V segment lost 3 bases, leaving 4 bases of the junction unmatched. Germline CDR1 reads MNHEY; CDR2 reads SMNVEV (reference sequence). The CDR3 DNA reads as TGTGCCAGCAGTTTTAGGGACAGTTATCAGCCCCAGCATTTT. The encoded protein is CASSFRDSYQPQHF.

In this sample, this clonotype turned up many times. J is TRBJ1-5 and V is TRBV27; D call uncertain. The V end was cut by 6 bases, the J end by 1 base, with 13 bases between. CDR1 and CDR2 (germline): MNHEY, SMNVEV (reference sequence). There are 15 residues in the CDR3. The CDR3 DNA reads TGTGCCAGCAGACCATTTACGGTGAGCAATCAGCCCCAGCATTTT. Its protein is CASRPFTVSNQPQHF.